This paragraph covers one T cell receptor (beta chain) sequence. Its cognate antigen has yet to be identified. Per-base qualities were not stored, and no clone one base away is much larger. TCRbeta CDR3 regions were amplified from genomic DNA using the immunoSEQ Assay, a bias-controlled multiplex PCR. From the authors' description of their analysis: The number of nucleated cells in each sample was estimated from the amplification of reference gene primers within the assay. To quantify the absolute abundance of each unique TCRbeta CDR3 rearrangement, sequence reads were collapsed and filtered. For each sample, productive Simpson clonality was calculated by taking the square root of Simpson's diversity index across productive rearrangements. TCRdb provides this immuneACCESS table in a form limited to in-frame rearrangements. Some clones are lacking; in checked studies, under half of them reflect an unresolved V gene, and why the rest are absent is not known. The V and J calls and clone size are taken from that table; D and trimming were inferred from the DNA. This sample gives some 50,000 clones in total; about 88% of them show up just once. 1.6% of the sample comes from the top ten.

Each collaborating institution followed its own protocols to collect whole blood in K2EDTA tubes. For TCRbeta analysis, collaborator samples were shipped as frozen whole blood, as isolated PBMCs, or as DNA extracted from either sample type. The CDR3 numbers 13 residues from cysteine through phenylalanine. Only the CDR3 part of the read is kept: 39 bases, read in frame from the first base. Sequences SGDLS (CDR1) and YYNGEE (CDR2) are obtained from the germline V gene. V drops 0 bases and J drops 6 bases, leaving 10 bases in between. This sample is drawn from a study of blood T cell repertoires in COVID-19 (TCRdb year 2020). In terms of the full investigation: Samples from collaborators originated in the United States, Italy and Spain and spanned both the acute and convalescent phases of COVID-19. A de-identified subject ID, COVID-19 status, age in years and sex were almost always included in the sample metadata. A freely available public database, intended as a resource for researchers studying the immune response to SARS-CoV-2, is where the repertoires were released. Where available, HLA class I and class II types were obtained from metadata supplied by the sample provider rather than from assay-based typing. The samples were drawn from the first 160 participants of the ongoing ImmuneRACE study and from 1,254 subjects provided by 6 global collaborators. Deeply sampled blood TCRbeta repertoires from subjects exposed to, actively infected with, or recovered from COVID-19 were included in the dataset. The prospective study material was composed of cDNA or gDNA derived from T cells, B-cell-depleted T cells, or PBMCs.

The research as a whole found: The quantity of clinical and demographic metadata differed by source and by participant and was supplied without curation.

Sequenced input: peripheral blood. The rearranged segments are TRBV9 and TRBJ2-7; the D gene is unclear. The origin of this receptor is a man aged 60 to 75 with acute or convalescent COVID-19. Here the CDR3 is given as CASSVAGSAEQYF. In nucleotide form, the sequence is TGTGCCAGCAGCGTAGCAGGTTCCGCCGAGCAGTACTTC.